This T cell receptor (beta chain) originates from a study of cytomegalovirus exposure and HLA in healthy donors. Study details: The same platform used for the 666 first-cohort repertoires was also used for the approximately 120 validation repertoires, as a later analysis reported.

Trimming pared 5 bases from V and 5 bases from J, leaving 12 bases between. The V gene's germline CDR1 is SGHTA and CDR2 FQGTGA. The CDR3 loop spans 13 amino acids. This clone has only one observation. Its antigen is as yet unknown. Notes on the study in general: Reportedly, diagnosis of cytomegalovirus status by the classifier showed high specificity and sensitivity. A few CMV-associated chains were confirmed in vitro to be specific for CMV antigens. Rarity held for most TCR sequences, but there were some public TCRs that occurred in many donors.

TCRdb's copy holds only in-frame clones and misses some; the assay was immunoSEQ multiplex PCR. The profile shows 100,000 or so clones, more than 75% of them singletons. The gene calls are TRBV7-3 and TRBJ2-5, with D possibly matching TRBD2 (5 bases). This TCR was sampled from a man in his late teens or twenties in good health and CMV-seropositive. The sequenced sample was PBMCs. In DNA, the CDR3 is TGTGCCAGCAGCCCCGGAAGGGAGGAGACCCAGTACTTC. Its translation is CASSPGREETQYF.